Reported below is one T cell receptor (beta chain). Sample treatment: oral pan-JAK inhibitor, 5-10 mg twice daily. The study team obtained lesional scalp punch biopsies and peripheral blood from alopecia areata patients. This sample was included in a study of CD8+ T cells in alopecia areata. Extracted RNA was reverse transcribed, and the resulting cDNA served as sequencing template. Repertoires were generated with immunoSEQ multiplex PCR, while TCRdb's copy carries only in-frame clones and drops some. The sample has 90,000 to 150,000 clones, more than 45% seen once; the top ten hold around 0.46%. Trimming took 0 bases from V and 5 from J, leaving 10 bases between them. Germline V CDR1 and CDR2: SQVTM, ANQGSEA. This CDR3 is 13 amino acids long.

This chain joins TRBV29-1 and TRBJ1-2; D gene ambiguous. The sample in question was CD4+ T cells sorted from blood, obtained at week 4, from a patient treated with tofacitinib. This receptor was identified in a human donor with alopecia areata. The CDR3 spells CSVEDPARYGYTF. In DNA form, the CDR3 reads TGCAGCGTTGAAGATCCAGCTCGGTATGGCTACACCTTC.